This T cell receptor beta chain is from a study of Ad26.COV2.S vaccination and SARS-CoV-2 variants. The treatment denotes: 15 to 20 received Ad26.COV2.S at low or high dose, single or two shots; several received placebo; per-sample allocation not given. Sampling was done on day 63 after the first vaccine or placebo injection. The germline V and J ends were trimmed by 6 bases and 11 bases, with 16 bases remaining between them. CDR3 length: 12 amino acids. The germline V gene encodes CDR1 ENHRY and CDR2 SYGVKD. TCRdb's copy holds only in-frame clones and misses some; the assay was immunoSEQ multiplex PCR. The sample records approximately 340,000 clones, 85% being singletons.

The receptor was isolated from a person between 18 and 60 years old who received the Ad26.COV2.S COVID-19 vaccine or a placebo. The sample was peripheral blood, taken in a trial of Ad26.COV2.S vaccine versus placebo. The rearrangement joins TRBV10-3 to TRBJ1-1; maybe TRBD1 (6 bases). The CDR3 protein is CAIRETQGLAFF. The CDR3 coding sequence is TGTGCCATCAGAGAGACACAGGGCTTGGCTTTCTTT.